Sequencing of this T cell receptor (beta chain) was carried out in a study of blood T cell repertoires in COVID-19. Study as a whole: COVID-19 samples from acute and convalescent phases originated in the United States, Italy and Spain.

Participants came from about two dozen US areas, aged about 18 to 100 years. Participants reported their clinical history, and cohort assignment relied on those reports. Losses at the gene ends were 5 bases for V and 3 bases for J; bases not matched to a gene: 10. Germline lookup yields CDR1 MGHDK and CDR2 SYGVNS. The CDR3 has 16 residues. Authors' analysis steps: The authors estimated nucleated cell counts from reference gene primer amplification. Sequencing was performed with immunoSEQ multiplex PCR; in TCRdb, only in-frame clones are kept and a portion is missing. The V and J calls and clone size are taken from that table; D and trimming were inferred from the DNA. Of under 200,000 clones listed, 89% are singletons.

This TCR was sampled from a woman aged 18-29 years who had recovered from COVID-19. The chain has TRBV25-1 and TRBJ1-1; TRBD1 matches at 9 bases. Sequencing was carried out using PBMCs or T cells enriched from blood (not recorded which). CDR3 bases: TGTGCCAGCAGTAACTACAGGGGGCCTCGGGACACTGAAGCTTTCTTT. Its translation: CASSNYRGPRDTEAFF.